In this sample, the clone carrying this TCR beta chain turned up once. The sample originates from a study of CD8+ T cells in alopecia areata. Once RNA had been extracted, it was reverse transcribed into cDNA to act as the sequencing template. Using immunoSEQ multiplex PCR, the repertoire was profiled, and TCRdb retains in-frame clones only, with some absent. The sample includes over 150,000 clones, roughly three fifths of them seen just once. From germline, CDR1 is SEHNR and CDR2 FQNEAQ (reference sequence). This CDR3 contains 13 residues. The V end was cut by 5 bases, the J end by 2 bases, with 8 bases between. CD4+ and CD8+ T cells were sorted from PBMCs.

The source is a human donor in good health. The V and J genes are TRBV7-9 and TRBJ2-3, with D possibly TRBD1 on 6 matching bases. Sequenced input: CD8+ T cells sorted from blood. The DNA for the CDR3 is TGTGCCAGCAGCGGGGACATCACAGATACGCAGTATTTT. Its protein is CASSGDITDTQYF.